This entry concerns a single T cell receptor beta chain. Its antigen is unidentified. The source of the sample is a study of shared clonotypes between healthy human individuals. Regarding the study as a whole: Depth was large, yet rarefaction showed that sorted-subset sequencing was incomplete. An expected dependence of interdonor clonotype sharing on sequencing depth was noted.

The naive CD8 population came from CD45RO-negative cells selected for CCR7, without terminally differentiated effector memory CD45RA+ cells. Generated by immunoSEQ multiplex PCR, the TCRdb table keeps only in-frame clones and is missing some. The sample lists approximately 2,200,000 clones; roughly 91% were seen once. The sample consisted of naive CD8+ T cells from PBMCs. The sequence was collected from a man younger than 35 in good health. Some clones in this sample may be carry-over from other donors' samples.

This chain's CDR3 is CASSIDAGGNQPQHF. The CDR3 nucleotides read TGTGCCAGTAGTATAGATGCGGGGGGGAATCAGCCCCAGCATTTT. The chain has TRBV19 and TRBJ1-5; possibly TRBD1 for D (5 bases). CDR1 and CDR2 (germline): LNHDA, SQIVND (reference sequence). V was shortened by 0 bases and J by 4 bases, with 10 bases between the two germline ends. The CDR3 has 15 amino acids.